This paragraph reports one T cell receptor beta chain. Its antigen is unidentified. TCRdb re-called the reads with MiXCR, one entry per CDR3 protein. The sample lists about 310,000 distinct CDR3 sequences, 9.6% occurring once. Germline-derived CDR1 and CDR2 are DFQATT and SNEGSKA (reference sequence). The CDR3 spans 17 residues. Trimming cost V 3 bases and J 4 bases; bases outside gene matches: 14. These data originate in a study of T cell repertoires in cytomegalovirus infection. Study-wide results and caveats: Cumulative frequency (of public TCR beta family members) identified carriers of CMV plus the relevant HLA.

This chain joins TRBV20-1 and TRBJ2-1, with TRBD1 matching 8 bases. The sample taken for sequencing was PBMCs. This receptor was identified in a human donor in good health (CMV status not recorded). Some clones in this sample may be carry-over from other donors' samples. CDR3 bases: TGCAGTGCTAGCGACCCGGGCGGACAGGGCGGGTACAATGAGCAGTTCTTC. Translation gives CSASDPGGQGGYNEQFF.